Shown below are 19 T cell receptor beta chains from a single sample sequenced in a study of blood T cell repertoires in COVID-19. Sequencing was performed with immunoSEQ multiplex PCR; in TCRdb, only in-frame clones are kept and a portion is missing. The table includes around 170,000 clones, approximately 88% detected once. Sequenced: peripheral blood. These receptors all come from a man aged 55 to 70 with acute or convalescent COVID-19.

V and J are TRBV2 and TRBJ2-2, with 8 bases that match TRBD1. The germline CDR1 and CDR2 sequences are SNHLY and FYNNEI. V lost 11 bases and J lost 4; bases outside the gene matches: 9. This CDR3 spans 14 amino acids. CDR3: CAHGGRGPTGELFF. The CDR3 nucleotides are TGTGCCCATGGAGGCAGGGGGCCCACCGGGGAGCTGTTTTTT. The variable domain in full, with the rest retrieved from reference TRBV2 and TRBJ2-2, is EPEVTQTPSHQVTQMGQEVILRCVPISNHLYFYWYRQILGQKVEFLVSFYNNEISEKSEIFDDQFSVERPDGSNFTLKIRSTKLEDSAMYFCAHGGRGPTGELFFGEGSRLTVL.

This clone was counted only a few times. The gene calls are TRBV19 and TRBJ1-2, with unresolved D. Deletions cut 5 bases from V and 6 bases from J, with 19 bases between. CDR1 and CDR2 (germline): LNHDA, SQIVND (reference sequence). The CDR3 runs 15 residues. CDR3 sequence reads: CASSSRPGRRDGYTF. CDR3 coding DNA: TGTGCCAGTAGTTCCCGGCCCGGGAGGCGAGATGGCTACACCTTC.

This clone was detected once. The CDR3: CASSPGHTNTEAFF. In DNA, the CDR3 is TGCGCCAGCAGCCCGGGACATACGAACACTGAAGCTTTCTTT. This sequence joins TRBV5-1 and TRBJ1-1; TRBD1 is a possible D gene (6 bases). Germline V CDR1 and CDR2: SGHRS, YFSETQ. CDR3 length: 14 residues. V lost 4 bases and J 1 base, leaving 11 bases between the germline ends.

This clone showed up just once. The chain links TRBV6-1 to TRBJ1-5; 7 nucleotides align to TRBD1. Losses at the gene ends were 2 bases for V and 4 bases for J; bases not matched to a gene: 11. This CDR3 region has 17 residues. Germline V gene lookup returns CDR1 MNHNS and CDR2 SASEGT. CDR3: CASSEFRDRENNQPQHF. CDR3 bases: TGTGCCAGCAGTGAATTCCGGGACAGAGAAAATAATCAGCCCCAGCATTTT.

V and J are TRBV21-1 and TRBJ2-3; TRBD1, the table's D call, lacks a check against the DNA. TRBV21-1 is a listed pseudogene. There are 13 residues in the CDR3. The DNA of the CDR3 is TGTGCCAGCAAGGACAGACGCACAGATACGCAGTATTTT. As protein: CASKDRRTDTQYF.

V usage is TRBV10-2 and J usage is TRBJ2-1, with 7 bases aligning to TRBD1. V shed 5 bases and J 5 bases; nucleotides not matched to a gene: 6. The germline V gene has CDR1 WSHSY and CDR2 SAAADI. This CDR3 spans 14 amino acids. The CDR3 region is CASSKTGFNNEQFF. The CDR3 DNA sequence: TGCGCCAGCAGTAAGACAGGGTTCAACAATGAGCAGTTCTTC.

As DNA, the CDR3 is TGTGCCAGCAGTTACACAGGGACCCCCTGGGAGACCCAGTACTTC. Its protein product is CASSYTGTPWETQYF. The gene calls are TRBV6-5 and TRBJ2-5, with D perhaps TRBD1 (6 bases). The CDR3 extends over 15 amino acids. Germline V gene lookup returns CDR1 MNHEY and CDR2 SVGAGI. V lost 2 bases and J 5 bases, leaving 15 bases between the germline ends.

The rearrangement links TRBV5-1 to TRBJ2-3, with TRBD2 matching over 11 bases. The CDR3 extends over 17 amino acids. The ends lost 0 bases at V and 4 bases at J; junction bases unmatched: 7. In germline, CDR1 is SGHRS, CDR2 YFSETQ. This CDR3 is CASSLATSGGTADTQYF. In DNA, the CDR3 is TGCGCCAGCAGCTTGGCTACTAGCGGGGGTACGGCAGATACGCAGTATTTT.

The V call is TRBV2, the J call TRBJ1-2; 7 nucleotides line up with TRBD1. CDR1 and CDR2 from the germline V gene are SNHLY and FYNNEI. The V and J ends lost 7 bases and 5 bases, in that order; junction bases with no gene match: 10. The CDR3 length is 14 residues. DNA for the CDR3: TGTGCCAGCAAAGATGGGACAGCTAGTTATGGCTACACCTTC. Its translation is CASKDGTASYGYTF.

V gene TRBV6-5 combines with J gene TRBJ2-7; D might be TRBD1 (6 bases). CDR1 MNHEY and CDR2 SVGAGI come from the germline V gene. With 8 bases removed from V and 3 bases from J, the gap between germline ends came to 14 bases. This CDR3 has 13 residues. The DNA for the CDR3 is TGTGCCAGCCTCCCCGGCAGGGGCTACGAGCAGTACTTC. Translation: CASLPGRGYEQYF.

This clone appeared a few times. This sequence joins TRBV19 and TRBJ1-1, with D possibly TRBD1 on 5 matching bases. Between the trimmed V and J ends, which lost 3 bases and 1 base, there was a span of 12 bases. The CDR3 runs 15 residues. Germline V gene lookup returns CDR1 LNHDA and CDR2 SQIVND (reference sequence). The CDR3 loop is CASSMEGRGNTEAFF. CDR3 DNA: TGTGCCAGTAGTATGGAGGGGCGAGGGAACACTGAAGCTTTCTTT.

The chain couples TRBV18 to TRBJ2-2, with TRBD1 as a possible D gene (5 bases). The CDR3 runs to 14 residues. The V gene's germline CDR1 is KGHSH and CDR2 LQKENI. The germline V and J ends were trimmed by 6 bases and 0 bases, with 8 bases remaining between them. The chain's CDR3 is CASSPDTNTGELFF. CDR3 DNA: TGTGCCAGCTCCCCGGACACGAACACCGGGGAGCTGTTTTTT. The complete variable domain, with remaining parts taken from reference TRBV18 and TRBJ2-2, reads NAGVMQNPRHLVRRRGQEARLRCSPMKGHSHVYWYRQLPEEGLKFMVYLQKENIIDESGMPKERFSAEFPKEGPSILRIQQVVRGDSAAYFCASSPDTNTGELFFGEGSRLTVL.

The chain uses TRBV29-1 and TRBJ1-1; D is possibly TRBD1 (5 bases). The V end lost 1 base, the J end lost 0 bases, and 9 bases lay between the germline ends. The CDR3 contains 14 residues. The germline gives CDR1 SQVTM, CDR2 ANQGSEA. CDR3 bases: TGCAGCGTTGAAGTAAGGGGCATGAACACTGAAGCTTTCTTT. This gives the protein CSVEVRGMNTEAFF.

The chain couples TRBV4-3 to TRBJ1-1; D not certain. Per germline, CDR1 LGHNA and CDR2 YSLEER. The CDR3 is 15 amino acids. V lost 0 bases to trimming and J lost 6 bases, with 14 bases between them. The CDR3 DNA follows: TGCGCCAGCAGCCAAGAGTCGGCCCGGGGAGCTGAAGCTTTCTTT. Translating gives CASSQESARGAEAFF.

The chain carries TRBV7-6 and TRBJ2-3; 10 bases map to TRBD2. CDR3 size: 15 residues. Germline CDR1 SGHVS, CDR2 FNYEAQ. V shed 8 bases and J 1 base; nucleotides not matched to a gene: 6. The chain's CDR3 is CASGRAGGGTDTQYF. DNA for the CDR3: TGTGCCAGCGGAAGAGCGGGGGGGGGCACAGATACGCAGTATTTT.

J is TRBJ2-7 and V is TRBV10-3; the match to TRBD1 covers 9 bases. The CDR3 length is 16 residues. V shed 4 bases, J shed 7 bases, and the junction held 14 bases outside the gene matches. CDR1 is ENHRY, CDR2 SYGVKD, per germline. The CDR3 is CAISVGLGTGSGEQYF. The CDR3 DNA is TGTGCCATCAGTGTCGGTTTGGGGACAGGGTCTGGGGAGCAGTACTTC.

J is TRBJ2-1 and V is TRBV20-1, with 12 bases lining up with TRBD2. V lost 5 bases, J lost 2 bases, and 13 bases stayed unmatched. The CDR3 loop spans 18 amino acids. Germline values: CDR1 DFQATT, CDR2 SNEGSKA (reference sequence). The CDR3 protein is CSARGASGGGPAYNEQFF. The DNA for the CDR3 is TGCAGTGCTCGTGGGGCTAGCGGGGGGGGACCCGCCTACAATGAGCAGTTCTTC.

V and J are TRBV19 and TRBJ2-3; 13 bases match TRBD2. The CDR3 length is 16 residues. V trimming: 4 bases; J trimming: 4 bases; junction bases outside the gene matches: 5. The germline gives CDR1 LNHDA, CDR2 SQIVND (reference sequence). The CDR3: CASSKTSGGWADTQYF. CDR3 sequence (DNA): TGTGCCAGTAGTAAGACTAGCGGGGGGTGGGCAGATACGCAGTATTTT.

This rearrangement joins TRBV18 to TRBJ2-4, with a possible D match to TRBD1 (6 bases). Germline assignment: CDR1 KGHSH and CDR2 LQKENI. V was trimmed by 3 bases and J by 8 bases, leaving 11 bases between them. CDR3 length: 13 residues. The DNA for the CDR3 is TGTGCCAGCTCACCCACACAGGGAGACATTCAGTACTTC. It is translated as CASSPTQGDIQYF.